The source of this T cell receptor beta chain is a study of T-cell reconstitution after alpha-beta-depleted transplantation in children. General study results and limits: There were reportedly several hundred expanded graft clones from which alpha-beta T cells came about two months after transplant. One year post-transplant, T-cell counts and diversity were largely derived from T cells produced anew. Some patients' high day-60 TCRbeta diversity was attributed to recipient cells surviving conditioning.

TCRbeta library preparation incorporated unique molecular identifiers. TCRdb independently ran MiXCR on the PCR reads; one entry per CDR3 protein. Of 180,000 or so distinct CDR3 sequences listed, 5.5% to 7% are singletons. This clonotype was seen at least ten times. Its antigen is not identified. J gave up 2 bases and V 3 bases, and 6 bases lay outside the gene matches. This CDR3 contains 16 residues. From germline, CDR1 is PRHDT and CDR2 FYEKMQ (reference sequence). This clonotype was obtained from a girl in the first two years of life with combined immunodeficiency, due to receive a stem cell transplant. Sequencing used PBMCs, obtained before TCRalphabeta/CD19-depleted stem cell transplant. The V call is TRBV13, the J call TRBJ2-1; the match to TRBD2 covers 8 bases. For the CDR3, the DNA is TGTGCCAGCAGCTTCGGGGGGGGAATGCCCTACAATGAGCAGTTCTTC. Amino acids: CASSFGGGMPYNEQFF. The full variable domain, its missing parts supplied by reference TRBV13 and TRBJ2-1, is AAGVIQSPRHLIKEKRETATLKCYPIPRHDTVYWYQQGPGQDPQFLISFYEKMQSDKGSIPDRFSAQQFSDYHSELNMSSLELGDSALYFCASSFGGGMPYNEQFFGPGTRLTVL.